The 25 T cell receptor beta chains reported below all come from one sample, sequenced in a study of shared clonotypes between healthy human individuals. The method was immunoSEQ multiplex PCR; TCRdb's version includes in-frame clones alone and lacks a portion of them. The sample holds under 600,000 clones, 97% seen once. Sequencing was done on a sample of naive CD4+ T cells sorted from blood. The subset is: CD45RA+ positively selected. Every receptor here comes from a woman in her thirties in good health.

The rearrangement links TRBV5-1 to TRBJ2-2, with TRBD1 identical over 9 bases. The junction had 4 bases not matched to a gene; V was cut back by 3 bases and J by 7 bases. CDR3 length equals 14 residues. Per germline, CDR1 SGHRS and CDR2 YFSETQ. The DNA of the CDR3 is TGCGCCAGCAGCTGGACAGGGGAGGACGGGGAGCTGTTTTTT. Translated: CASSWTGEDGELFF.

This clone was detected only once. The chain employs TRBV25-1 and TRBJ2-3; 7 bases agree with TRBD2. CDR1 and CDR2 from the germline V gene are MGHDK and SYGVNS. J was trimmed by 4 bases and V by 1 base; bases with no gene match: 8. The CDR3 has 16 residues. CDR3: CASSESGGRVPDTQYF. CDR3 in DNA: TGTGCCAGCAGTGAATCCGGCGGGAGAGTTCCAGATACGCAGTATTTT. The full variable domain, rest sourced from reference TRBV25-1 and TRBJ2-3, is EADIYQTPRYLVIGTGKKITLECSQTMGHDKMYWYQQDPGMELHLIHYSYGVNSTEKGDLSSESTVSRIRTEHFPLTLESARPSHTSQYLCASSESGGRVPDTQYFGPGTRLTVL.

The chain uses TRBV30 and TRBJ2-2; 7 bases are a match to TRBD2. Germline trimming cut 3 bases from V and 0 bases from J; bases unmatched to any gene: 10. In germline, CDR1 is GTSNPN, CDR2 SVGIG (reference sequence). The CDR3 is 17 amino acids. CDR3: CAWRVGAGTSNTGELFF. The CDR3 coding sequence is TGTGCCTGGAGAGTTGGAGCGGGGACCTCGAACACCGGGGAGCTGTTTTTT.

The chain recombines TRBV5-1 with TRBJ2-1, with 7 positions matching TRBD1. Looked up from germline, CDR1 is SGHRS and CDR2 is YFSETQ. V dropped 3 bases and J dropped 5; count of bases not matched to a gene: 8. The length of the CDR3 is 15 residues. CDR3 nucleotide sequence: TGCGCCAGCAGCTCGATACAGGGGCTCAACAATGAGCAGTTCTTC. This gives the protein CASSSIQGLNNEQFF.

The chain carries TRBV6-4 and TRBJ1-1, with unresolved D. Germline V gene sequence: CDR1 MRHNA, CDR2 SNTAGT. The germline V and J ends were trimmed by 9 bases and 1 base, with 9 bases remaining between them. CDR3 size: 12 residues. The CDR3 sequence: CARGAQNTEAFF. For the CDR3, the DNA is TGTGCCAGGGGAGCCCAGAACACTGAAGCTTTCTTT.

The V and J genes are TRBV15 and TRBJ2-3; 10 nucleotides line up with TRBD2. The CDR3 is 19 amino acids. Trimming removed 1 base from V and 2 bases from J; junction bases left unmatched: 12. Germline V CDR1 and CDR2: LNHNV, YYDKDF (reference sequence). This CDR3 reads CATSRVQAGGFSITDTQYF. The CDR3 DNA reads as TGTGCCACCAGCAGAGTTCAAGCGGGAGGGTTTTCAATCACAGATACGCAGTATTTT.

This chain connects TRBV7-8 to TRBJ2-3; D not resolved. With 2 bases removed from V and 2 bases from J, the gap between germline ends came to 11 bases. The CDR3 length is 15 residues. Germline CDR1 SGHVS, CDR2 FQNEAQ. The DNA of the CDR3 is TGTGCCAGCAGCTTAAGGCCAGACCTCACAGATACGCAGTATTTT. Protein product: CASSLRPDLTDTQYF.

This sequence joins TRBV5-1 and TRBJ2-3; TRBD2 matches at 9 bases. The CDR3 consists of 16 residues. Trimming at V came to 4 bases and at J to 0 bases, leaving 6 bases not matched to a gene. Germline CDR1 and CDR2: SGHRS and YFSETQ. The DNA of the CDR3 is TGCGCCAGCAGCCGGATGACTAGCGGTAGCACAGATACGCAGTATTTT. Amino acids: CASSRMTSGSTDTQYF. Looking up the rest from reference TRBV5-1 and TRBJ2-3 gives the full variable domain: KAGVTQTPRYLIKTRGQQVTLSCSPISGHRSVSWYQQTPGQGLQFLFEYFSETQRNKGNFPGRFSGRQFSNSRSEMNVSTLELGDSALYLCASSRMTSGSTDTQYFGPGTRLTVL.

The chain uses TRBV28 and TRBJ2-1, with a weak D call TRBD2 (6 bases). The CDR3 has 12 residues. Between the trimmed V and J ends, which lost 5 bases and 15 bases, there was a span of 17 bases. Germline CDR1 is MDHEN and CDR2 is SYDVKM. This CDR3 reads CASSTLTRSSFF. The CDR3 coding sequence is TGTGCCAGCAGTACCCTGACTAGGTCCTCGTTCTTC.

This sequence joins TRBV12-5 and TRBJ1-2, with D perhaps TRBD1 (6 bases). V was trimmed by 4 bases and J by 6 bases, leaving 9 bases between them. This CDR3 has 12 residues. CDR1 and CDR2 (germline): LGHNT, FRNRAP. In DNA form, the CDR3 reads TGTGCTAGTGGTTCGAAGGGGGATGGCTACACCTTC. It yields the protein CASGSKGDGYTF.

The sample holds one count of this clone. The chain joins TRBV2 to TRBJ2-1; 7 bases line up with TRBD2. The CDR3 is 13 amino acids. CDR1 and CDR2 from the germline V gene are SNHLY and FYNNEI. V lost 9 bases to trimming and J lost 5 bases; unmatched junction nucleotides: 7. CDR3 in amino acids: CASKRDNHNEQFF. The DNA of the CDR3 is TGTGCCAGTAAGCGGGATAACCACAATGAGCAGTTCTTC.

The chain recombines TRBV10-2 with TRBJ2-3; the D gene is possibly TRBD1 (6 bases). The V gene's germline CDR1 is WSHSY and CDR2 SAAADI. The CDR3 covers 15 residues. The V and J ends lost 6 bases and 1 base respectively, with 14 bases between them. Written as DNA, the CDR3 is TGCGCCAGCAGCGTACAGGGAATTGGCACAGATACGCAGTATTTT. Translated: CASSVQGIGTDTQYF.

The V gene is TRBV10-3, the J gene TRBJ1-3, with D tentatively TRBD1 (5 bases). The germline V and J ends were trimmed by 4 bases and 8 bases, with 15 bases remaining between them. Germline V gene sequence: CDR1 ENHRY, CDR2 SYGVKD. This CDR3 has 14 residues. The CDR3 reads CAISATTGRDTIYF. CDR3 in DNA: TGTGCCATCAGTGCCACCACGGGACGGGACACCATATATTTT.

J is TRBJ2-1 and V is TRBV4-1, with a weak D call TRBD2 (5 bases). CDR3 length: 14 residues. Germline loops: CDR1 MGHRA, CDR2 YSYEKL. Deletions cut 4 bases from V and 5 bases from J, with 12 bases between. CDR3 in DNA: TGCGCCAGCAGCCCCTATGGGAGTCACAATGAGCAGTTCTTC. Its translation is CASSPYGSHNEQFF.

The rearrangement joins TRBV7-2 to TRBJ2-2, with 7 bases lining up with TRBD2. This CDR3 is built from 14 residues. Germline V gene lookup returns CDR1 SGHTA and CDR2 FQGNSA. J lost 7 bases, V lost 5 bases, and 7 bases had no gene match. CDR3 protein: CASSLMGGSGELFF. The DNA for the CDR3 is TGTGCCAGCAGCCTAATGGGGGGGAGCGGGGAGCTGTTTTTT.

This chain joins TRBV14 and TRBJ1-2, with TRBD1 matching 8 bases. The CDR3 is made up of 17 amino acids. Trimming cost V 6 bases and J 8 bases; bases outside gene matches: 20. Germline V CDR1 and CDR2: SGHDN, FVKESK. Here the CDR3 DNA reads TGTGCCAGCAGTGGGGTCACGGACAGGGACGGGCTTTGGGGCTACACCTTC. Protein: CASSGVTDRDGLWGYTF. Looking up the rest from reference TRBV14 and TRBJ1-2 gives the full variable domain: EAGVTQFPSHSVIEKGQTVTLRCDPISGHDNLYWYRRVMGKEIKFLLHFVKESKQDESGMPNNRFLAERTGGTYSTLKVQPAELEDSGVYFCASSGVTDRDGLWGYTFGSGTRLTVV.

This sequence joins TRBV10-1 and TRBJ1-2, with D possibly matching TRBD1 (5 bases). The V end was cut by 4 bases, the J end by 5 bases, with 8 bases between. The V gene's germline CDR1 is WNHNN and CDR2 SYGVQD (reference sequence). The CDR3 runs to 12 residues. The CDR3 region is CASSGGTYGYTF. CDR3 DNA sequence: TGCGCCAGCAGTGGAGGGACGTATGGCTACACCTTC.

The chain links TRBV27 to TRBJ2-1; 9 bases line up with TRBD2. Germline V lookup: CDR1 MNHEY, CDR2 SMNVEV (reference sequence). Trimming cost V 3 bases and J 0 bases; bases outside gene matches: 6. The CDR3 covers 17 residues. CDR3 in DNA: TGTGCCAGCAGTTTTAGGGGACTAGCACACTCCTACAATGAGCAGTTCTTC. It yields the protein CASSFRGLAHSYNEQFF.

The chain has TRBV28 and TRBJ2-1; TRBD1 or TRBD2 may be the D gene (6 bases each). The ends were cut back, 6 bases at V and 6 bases at J, with 18 bases in the middle. Germline V CDR1 and CDR2: MDHEN, SYDVKM. CDR3 size: 15 residues. The CDR3 sequence: CASRQGGLFGNEQFF. CDR3 DNA: TGTGCCAGCAGACAAGGGGGGCTGTTTGGCAATGAGCAGTTCTTC.

The genes are TRBV28 and TRBJ1-1; TRBD1 aligns across 9 bases. The CDR3 covers 16 residues. Trimming took 5 bases from V and 0 from J; bases not matched to a gene: 7. The germline V gene has CDR1 MDHEN and CDR2 SYDVKM. CDR3 bases: TGTGCCAGCAGTATCGGGACAGGGCGTATGAACACTGAAGCTTTCTTT. The encoded protein is CASSIGTGRMNTEAFF.

The chain recombines TRBV18 with TRBJ2-7; 7 positions match TRBD1. The trim removed 3 bases at V and 2 bases at J, leaving 4 bases unmatched. Germline CDR1 reads KGHSH; CDR2 reads LQKENI. The CDR3 contains 14 residues. CDR3 nucleotides: TGTGCCAGCTCACCCGGGACAGTCCCCTACGAGCAGTACTTC. Its protein is CASSPGTVPYEQYF.

This rearrangement joins TRBV29-1 to TRBJ1-3, with D possibly matching TRBD1 (5 bases). V lost 3 bases and J lost 0, with 9 bases in between. The germline CDR1 and CDR2 sequences are SQVTM and ANQGSEA. This CDR3 region has 14 residues. Written as DNA, the CDR3 is TGCAGCGTTGATACGGGGGGCTCTGGAAACACCATATATTTT. Translating gives CSVDTGGSGNTIYF.

This sequence joins TRBV2 and TRBJ2-1; TRBD2 aligns across 9 bases. The CDR3 length is 15 residues. Germline CDR1 SNHLY, CDR2 FYNNEI. V trimming: 4 bases; J trimming: 6 bases; junction bases outside the gene matches: 7. The CDR3 region is CASSVLAGILNEQFF. CDR3 coding DNA: TGTGCCAGCAGTGTGCTAGCGGGAATTCTCAATGAGCAGTTCTTC.

The V call is TRBV2, the J call TRBJ2-7; D may match TRBD1 or TRBD2 (5 bases each). In germline, CDR1 is SNHLY, CDR2 FYNNEI. The ends were cut back, 10 bases at V and 4 bases at J, with 17 bases in the middle. The CDR3 covers 13 residues. CDR3 nucleotide sequence: TGTGCCACTTTTAAAGGGACCAATTACGAGCAGTACTTC. Translating it yields CATFKGTNYEQYF.

This rearrangement joins TRBV29-1 to TRBJ2-7, with a weak D call TRBD2 (6 bases). The germline gives CDR1 SQVTM, CDR2 ANQGSEA. CDR3 length equals 13 residues. V was shortened by 3 bases and J by 3 bases, with 12 bases between the two germline ends. The CDR3 is CSVEAEGGYEQYF. CDR3 in DNA: TGCAGCGTTGAGGCGGAGGGCGGCTACGAGCAGTACTTC.